Listed below are T cell receptor beta chains from one sample, sequenced in a study of blood T cell repertoires in COVID-19. Measured with immunoSEQ multiplex PCR; TCRdb has only the in-frame clones, and not every one. The sample shows roughly 200,000 clones, approximately 88% of them seen only once. The specimen sequenced was peripheral blood. The receptors were sampled from a middle-aged man with acute or convalescent COVID-19. CDR3s include the opening cysteine and the closing phenylalanine or tryptophan. A D gene is named only where the DNA matches it firmly. Expanded clones are given a class, and other clones once, few, many or no size at all.

cdr3_nt | cdr3_aa | v_call | clone_size | j_call | d_call
TGTGCCAGCAGTTACTCGTATAACTCCTACGAGCAGTACTTC | CASSYSYNSYEQYF | TRBV6-6 | . | TRBJ2-7 | .
TGTGCCACCAGTGATTCGGGGACAGGGCTGCATCAGCCCCAGCATTTT | CATSDSGTGLHQPQHF | TRBV24-1 | . | TRBJ1-5 | TRBD1
TGTGCCATCAGTGCACGCGGGACAGGCAATCAGCCCCAGCATTTT | CAISARGTGNQPQHF | TRBV10-3 | . | TRBJ1-5 | TRBD1
TGTGCCACCCCCAAGGTAGCGGGATTGAATGAGCAGTTCTTC | CATPKVAGLNEQFF | TRBV24-1 | . | TRBJ2-1 | TRBD2
TGTGCCATCAGTGAAGTAGCCAACACCGGGGAGCTGTTTTTT | CAISEVANTGELFF | TRBV10-3 | . | TRBJ2-2 | .
TGTGCCAGCAGCGTACAAGGAGAAGAGACCCAGTACTTC | CASSVQGEETQYF | TRBV9 | . | TRBJ2-5 | .
TGTGCCAGCAGCCAAGAATGGGCCCCCAGCTACACCTTC | CASSQEWAPSYTF | TRBV3-1/TRBV3-2 | . | TRBJ1-2 | .
TGCGCCAGCAGCTTGATGGCCCCAGACGAGCAGTACTTC | CASSLMAPDEQYF | TRBV5-1 | . | TRBJ2-7 | .
TGTGCCAGTAGTATCACAGGGATAAATTCACCCCTCCACTTT | CASSITGINSPLHF | TRBV19 | . | TRBJ1-6 | .
TGCAGCGTTTCGGACACTCGCTCCTACGAGCAGTACTTC | CSVSDTRSYEQYF | TRBV29-1 | . | TRBJ2-7 | .
TGTGCCAGCAGTCCAACAGGGGAGGTGAGCTCCTACGAGCAGTACTTC | CASSPTGEVSSYEQYF | TRBV2 | . | TRBJ2-7 | .
TGCGCCAGCAGCTTTAGGGGTGGGGACAATGAGCAGTTCTTC | CASSFRGGDNEQFF | TRBV5-1 | . | TRBJ2-1 | .
TGCGCCAGCAGCTTGGGTGGGCGTACGAACACCGGGGAGCTGTTTTTT | CASSLGGRTNTGELFF | TRBV5-1 | few | TRBJ2-2 | .
TGCGCCAGCAGCCCGGGAAGCAATCAGCCCCAGCATTTT | CASSPGSNQPQHF | TRBV5-1 | . | TRBJ1-5 | .
TGTGCCTGGAGTTTCACCCGTCGAACAGTCCGTGAAAAACTGTTTTTT | CAWSFTRRTVREKLFF | TRBV30 | few | TRBJ1-4 | .
TGCGCCAGCAGCGAGGGGACAATCAATCAGCCCCAGCATTTT | CASSEGTINQPQHF | TRBV5-1 | once | TRBJ1-5 | .
TGTGCCAGCAGCCTAGCAATATCCCAAGAGACCCAGTACTTC | CASSLAISQETQYF | TRBV7-9 | . | TRBJ2-5 | .
TGTGCCACCAGTGATTCGGGGGGGGGTCAGCAGCCCCAGCATTTT | CATSDSGGGQQPQHF | TRBV24-1 | . | TRBJ1-5 | .
TGTGCCAGCACCCCTCTCACCGGAGATACGCAGTATTTT | CASTPLTGDTQYF | TRBV7-9 | . | TRBJ2-3 | .
TGTGCCAGCAGCACCCCGTCAGGGATGTTAAACTATGGCTACACCTTC | CASSTPSGMLNYGYTF | TRBV5-4 | . | TRBJ1-2 | .